What follows are 27 T cell receptor beta chains derived from one specimen sequenced in a study of tissue T cells after allogeneic stem cell transplantation. Clones were read by immunoSEQ multiplex PCR, and TCRdb kept only the in-frame ones, dropping some. Among about 22,000 clones, approximately 77% were seen once, and the ten largest hold under 0.75%. Material: spleen. The source is a female BALB/c mouse in good health. Mice of this strain are of MHC haplotype H2-d.

This clone showed up just once. Any gene name here is a mouse gene name. The CDR3 extends 1 residue past the end of the read, so its final part is completed from the germline J gene. This chain links TRBV1 with TRBJ1-4; 8 nucleotides match TRBD1. Germline V gene lookup returns CDR1 NSQYPW and CDR2 LRSPGD (reference sequence). After removal of 2 bases from V and 3 bases from J, the junction contained 2 bases not matched to a gene. The CDR3 is made up of 15 amino acids. CDR3 protein: CTCSARQGPNERLFF. The sequenced CDR3 bases are TGCACCTGCAGTGCAAGACAGGGGCCCAACGAAAGATTATTT.

With regard to this clone: Mouse names are used for the genes. The read terminates 1 residue before the CDR3 end, so the remaining end is supplied by the germline J gene. The V and J genes are TRBV13-3 and TRBJ2-4, with 8 bases identical to TRBD2. V was pared by 4 bases and J by 2 bases, with 6 bases of the junction left unmatched. This CDR3 has 15 residues. Germline V lookup: CDR1 NNHDY, CDR2 SYVADS. The DNA read from the CDR3 is TGTGCCAGCAGTCTGGACTGGGACCTTCAAAACACCTTGTAC. The encoded protein is CASSLDWDLQNTLY. From start to end, the CDR3 is CASSLDWDLQNTLYF.

Details on this clone: Gene names are the mouse ones. The read terminates 1 residue ahead of where the CDR3 ends, so the germline J gene completes it. V usage is TRBV1 and J usage is TRBJ2-2; D is unresolved. The V end was cut by 2 bases, the J end by 2 bases, with 6 bases between. Germline CDR1 and CDR2: NSQYPW and LRSPGD (reference sequence). CDR3 length: 14 residues. The CDR3 bases that were read are TGCACCTGCAGTGCACAACAGAACACCGGGCAGCTCTAC. Encoded protein: CTCSAQQNTGQLY. The entire CDR3 protein is CTCSAQQNTGQLYF.

Only a few counts were recorded for this clone. Gene names and germline match the mouse. The read is 1 residue too short to cover the CDR3 end, so that end is filled in from the germline J gene. The chain couples TRBV1 to TRBJ1-3; 8 bases are a match to TRBD1. This CDR3 is built from 16 residues. Germline loops: CDR1 NSQYPW, CDR2 LRSPGD (reference sequence). V shed 0 bases, J shed 0 bases, and the junction held 1 base outside the gene matches. The sequenced CDR3 bases are TGCACCTGCAGTGCAGATGGACAGGGTTCTGGAAATACGCTCTAT. It specifies CTCSADGQGSGNTLY. The CDR3, in full, reads CTCSADGQGSGNTLYF.

As for this clone: Mouse names are used for the genes. The CDR3 end is not reached by the read, which stops 1 residue before it; the germline J gene fills it in. The chain couples TRBV19 to TRBJ2-4; D perhaps matches TRBD1 (6 bases). Germline CDR1 is FNHDT and CDR2 is SITEND (reference sequence). V was pared by 5 bases and J by 1 base, with 11 bases between. This CDR3 contains 14 residues. CDR3 bases read: TGTGCCAGCAGGATACAGGGTGGTCAAAACACCTTGTAC. Protein sequence: CASRIQGGQNTLY. The CDR3 reads in full as CASRIQGGQNTLYF.

Details on this clone: The gene names given are mouse names. The part of the CDR3 DNA that was read is TGTGCCAGCGGTGAGGGGACAATTTCCAACGAAAGATTATTT. This gives the protein CASGEGTISNERLF. The full CDR3 protein reads CASGEGTISNERLFF. The chain has TRBV13-2 and TRBJ1-4; D may be TRBD1 (6 bases). With the read ending 1 residue before the CDR3 end, the germline J gene is used to fill in that end. The CDR3 loop spans 15 amino acids. V lost 2 bases to trimming and J lost 0 bases, with 8 bases between them. CDR1 NNHNN and CDR2 SYGAGS come from the germline V gene (reference sequence).

This clone came up once. The listed genes are named as in mouse. CDR3 sequence reads: CASSSNTLYF. CDR3 DNA (partial): TGTGCTAGCAGTTCGAACACCTTGTAC. The chain is built from TRBV29 and TRBJ2-4; D is ambiguous. The sequenced fragment ends 1 residue before the CDR3 boundary, so the rest is inferred from the germline J gene. Looked up from germline, CDR1 is MSHET and CDR2 is SYDVDS. The V gene lost 4 bases and the J gene lost 6 bases, with 2 bases spanning the gap. The CDR3 spans 10 residues. The complete variable domain, with remaining parts taken from reference TRBV29 and TRBJ2-4, reads DMKVTQMPRYLIKRMGENVLLECGQDMSHETMYWYRQDPGLGLQLIYISYDVDSNSEGDIPKGYRVSRKKREHFSLILDSAKTNQTSVYFCASSSNTLYFGAGTRLSVL.

Turning to this clone: Gene and germline names: mouse. The read stops 1 residue short of the end of the CDR3; the missing end is completed from the germline J gene. This chain joins TRBV5 and TRBJ2-7; TRBD1 is a possible D gene (5 bases). Germline values: CDR1 LGHNA, CDR2 YNLKQL (reference sequence). The CDR3 contains 12 residues. Trimming removed 4 bases from V and 3 bases from J, with 7 bases in between. The sequenced CDR3 bases are TGTGCCAGCAGCCCAGGACACTATGAACAGTAC. This translates into CASSPGHYEQY. The entire CDR3 reads CASSPGHYEQYF.

Remarks on this clone: Gene and germline names: mouse. The read ends 1 residue shy of where the CDR3 ends; the end is completed using the germline J gene. The chain couples TRBV29 to TRBJ1-4; the match to TRBD1 covers 9 bases. V dropped 6 bases and J dropped 7; count of bases not matched to a gene: 6. The CDR3 totals 14 residues. Germline V gene sequence: CDR1 MSHET, CDR2 SYDVDS. The sequenced CDR3 bases are TGTGCTAGCAGCCCCGGGACAGGGCTCGAAAGATTATTT. Encoded protein: CASSPGTGLERLF. The entire CDR3 reads CASSPGTGLERLFF.

This clone was seen a handful of times. Gene labels here are mouse ones. The CDR3 end falls 1 residue outside the read, so it is completed with the germline J gene. The V gene is TRBV4, the J gene TRBJ1-5; TRBD1 agrees at 8 bases. The length of the CDR3 is 14 residues. J lost 1 base, V lost 5 bases, and 1 base had no gene match. The germline gives CDR1 LGHDT, CDR2 YNNKQL (reference sequence). CDR3: CASSRTGNNQAPLF. The part of the CDR3 DNA that was read is TGTGCCAGCAGCCGGACAGGGAACAACCAGGCTCCGCTT. Full variable domain (remainder filled in from reference TRBV4 and TRBJ1-5): ETAVFQTPNYHVTQVGNEVSFNCKQTLGHDTMYWYKQDSKKLLKIMFSYNNKQLIVNETVPRRFSPQSSDKAHLNLRIKSVEPEDSAVYLCASSRTGNNQAPLFGEGTRLSVL.

Remarks on this clone: Genes and germline come from the mouse. The sequence runs out 1 residue before the end of the CDR3; the remainder is reconstructed from the germline J gene. The chain uses TRBV5 and TRBJ2-5; 7 nucleotides match TRBD2. CDR1 and CDR2 from the germline V gene are LGHNA and YNLKQL (reference sequence). The CDR3 extends over 16 amino acids. V shed 0 bases and J 0 bases; nucleotides not matched to a gene: 3. The covered CDR3 bases are TGTGCCAGCAGCCAAGATATCTGGGGGAACCAAGACACCCAGTAC. This sequence encodes CASSQDIWGNQDTQY. The complete CDR3 reads CASSQDIWGNQDTQYF.

With respect to this clone: The gene names given are mouse names. Read data end 1 residue before the CDR3 end; the end is taken from the germline J gene. The rearrangement joins TRBV13-1 to TRBJ1-4; D unclear. The CDR3 is 14 residues long. Germline CDR1 and CDR2: NSHNY and SYGAGN. Trimming took 1 base from V and 5 from J, leaving 9 bases between them. CDR3 residues: CASSDPAKNERLFF. Partial CDR3 DNA: TGTGCCAGCAGTGATCCGGCGAAGAACGAAAGATTATTT.

As concerns this clone: The germline and genes are mouse ones. The CDR3 is cut off 1 residue early in the read; its end comes from the germline J gene. Additional DNA sequences in this sample encode the identical CDR3. This rearrangement joins TRBV2 to TRBJ2-5, with a tentative D call TRBD2 (6 bases). The V end lost 0 bases, the J end lost 0 bases, and 7 bases lay between the germline ends. The germline CDR1 and CDR2 sequences are LGHNA and YSYQKL. This CDR3 contains 15 residues. CDR3 loop: CASSQDWGNQDTQYF. The CDR3 DNA, read in part, is TGTGCCAGCAGCCAAGATTGGGGGAACCAAGACACCCAGTAC.

As for this clone: Here the gene names and germline are mouse. The read stops 1 residue short of the end of the CDR3; the missing end is completed from the germline J gene. The chain has TRBV13-1 and TRBJ1-1; 11 bases are a match to TRBD1. Looked up from germline, CDR1 is NSHNY and CDR2 is SYGAGN. The CDR3 sequence is 15 residues long. The V segment lost 0 bases and the J segment 4 bases; nucleotides outside the gene matches: 2. The CDR3 protein is CASSDAGTGGTEVFF. Incomplete CDR3 DNA: TGTGCCAGCAGTGATGCCGGGACAGGGGGCACAGAAGTCTTC.

As regards this clone: These gene names are mouse names. The read falls 1 residue short of the CDR3 end, and the missing part is taken from the germline J gene. V gene TRBV13-2 combines with J gene TRBJ2-7, with TRBD2 matching over 11 bases. In germline, CDR1 is NNHNN, CDR2 SYGAGS (reference sequence). Germline trimming cut 0 bases from V and 4 bases from J; bases unmatched to any gene: 3. CDR3 length: 15 residues. The CDR3: CASGDAWDWGYEQYF. The CDR3 bases that were read are TGTGCCAGCGGTGATGCTTGGGACTGGGGGTATGAACAGTAC.

With regard to this clone: Genes here carry mouse names. The CDR3 goes on 1 residue after the read ends, and that part is filled in from the germline J gene. The chain links TRBV13-3 to TRBJ2-2, with a weak D call TRBD1 (5 bases). Germline assignment: CDR1 NNHDY and CDR2 SYVADS. This CDR3 is built from 15 residues. V was shortened by 2 bases and J by 4 bases, with 12 bases between the two germline ends. This CDR3 reads CASSDREEGTGQLYF. The covered CDR3 bases are TGTGCCAGCAGTGACAGGGAGGAGGGCACCGGGCAGCTCTAC. Full variable domain (outside the CDR3, taken from reference TRBV13-3 and TRBJ2-2): EAAVTQSPRSKVAVTGGKVTLSCHQTNNHDYMYWYRQDTGHGLRLIHYSYVADSTEKGDIPDGYKASRPSQENFSLILELASLSQTAVYFCASSDREEGTGQLYFGEGSKLTVL.

As to this clone: Gene names and germline match the mouse. The DNA ends 1 residue before the CDR3 does, and the rest of the CDR3 is filled in from the germline J gene. This chain connects TRBV4 to TRBJ2-7; 8 bases match TRBD2. The germline gives CDR1 LGHDT, CDR2 YNNKQL (reference sequence). The V and J ends lost 5 bases and 4 bases, in that order; junction bases with no gene match: 7. This CDR3 spans 14 amino acids. CDR3 region: CASSPGTGPYEQYF. The CDR3 bases that were read are TGTGCCAGCAGCCCCGGGACTGGTCCTTATGAACAGTAC.

This clone was observed once. One end of the junction varies from germline; a read error may be responsible. Mouse germline and gene names are used. This sample includes further DNA sequences coding for the same CDR3. The DNA read from the CDR3 is TGTGCCCGCGGGGGGGGGCGGGACAGGGCTGGAAATACGCTCTAT. This encodes CARGGGRDRAGNTLY. The complete CDR3 protein is CARGGGRDRAGNTLYF. The chain joins TRBV13-2 to TRBJ1-3, with 9 bases fitting TRBD1. The CDR3 end is not reached by the read, which stops 1 residue before it; the germline J gene fills it in. The CDR3 has 16 residues. Germline V gene lookup returns CDR1 NNHNN and CDR2 SYGAGS (reference sequence).

Of note for this clone: Germline and genes here are mouse. The read ends 1 residue shy of where the CDR3 ends; the end is completed using the germline J gene. The V gene is TRBV17, the J gene TRBJ2-2; 8 positions agree with TRBD1. The CDR3 loop spans 17 amino acids. Germline trimming cut 0 bases from V and 3 bases from J; bases unmatched to any gene: 6. Per germline, CDR1 MNHDT and CDR2 YYDKIL. The sequenced part of the CDR3 DNA is TGTGCTAGCAGTAGAGATTTGGACAGGGTGGACACCGGGCAGCTCTAC. This sequence encodes CASSRDLDRVDTGQLY. The entire CDR3 protein reads CASSRDLDRVDTGQLYF.

With regard to this clone: Gene names and germline match the mouse. With the read ending 1 residue before the CDR3 end, the germline J gene is used to fill in that end. The V call is TRBV31, the J call TRBJ1-2, with 9 bases lining up with TRBD1. Looked up from germline, CDR1 is GKSSPN and CDR2 is SITVG. The CDR3 runs 13 residues. The V and J ends lost 3 bases and 4 bases, in that order; junction bases with no gene match: 3. The CDR3 sequence: CAWRGTGRSDYTF. The sequenced part of the CDR3 DNA is TGTGCCTGGAGGGGGACAGGGCGCTCCGACTACACC.

Comment on this clone: Genes and germline are mouse. The chain's CDR3 is CAWSLPPNRGLNTGQLYF. CDR3 DNA (partial): TGTGCCTGGAGTCTTCCCCCTAACAGGGGTTTAAACACCGGGCAGCTCTAC. This chain connects TRBV31 to TRBJ2-2; 7 bases line up with TRBD1. From the germline J gene comes the end of the CDR3, since the read stops 1 residue before it. J gave up 1 base and V 0 bases, and 11 bases lay outside the gene matches. Germline-derived CDR1 and CDR2 are GKSSPN and SITVG. The CDR3 covers 18 residues.

On this clone: The germline and genes are mouse ones. CDR3 DNA (partial): TGCACCTGCAGTGCAGCTGGGGGGCAAGACACCCAGTAC. Encoded protein: CTCSAAGGQDTQY. The whole CDR3 reads CTCSAAGGQDTQYF. The chain has TRBV1 and TRBJ2-5; 8 bases are a match to TRBD2. The CDR3 goes on 1 residue after the read ends, and that part is filled in from the germline J gene. Germline CDR1 is NSQYPW and CDR2 is LRSPGD (reference sequence). V lost 1 base and J lost 3; bases outside the gene matches: 0. CDR3 length equals 14 residues.

A note on this clone: The gene names given are mouse names. The observed sequence ends 1 residue before the CDR3 terminus, with the missing tail filled in from the germline J gene. The chain uses TRBV3 and TRBJ2-5; D gene unclear. Germline assignment: CDR1 SNHLY and CDR2 FYNGKV (reference sequence). The CDR3 has 12 residues. Trimming took off 2 bases at V and 0 bases at J, with 0 bases between the two ends. CDR3 DNA (partial): TGTGCCAGCAGCTTAAACCAAGACACCCAGTAC. Residues: CASSLNQDTQY. The complete CDR3 reads CASSLNQDTQYF.

Concerning this clone: Each gene name is a mouse one. From the germline J gene comes the end of the CDR3, since the read stops 1 residue before it. V and J are TRBV12-2 and TRBJ2-4, with TRBD2 identical over 13 bases. Per the germline V gene, CDR1 is SGHLS and CDR2 is HYDKME. After removal of 0 bases from V and 3 bases from J, the junction contained 2 bases not matched to a gene. The CDR3 runs to 16 residues. CDR3 residues: CASSLGGLGGQNTLYF. CDR3 DNA (partial): TGTGCCAGCTCTCTCGGGGGACTGGGGGGGCAAAACACCTTGTAC.

About this clone itself: The genes are named according to mouse. The sequenced fragment ends 1 residue before the CDR3 boundary, so the rest is inferred from the germline J gene. The chain joins TRBV12-1 to TRBJ2-3; 7 positions agree with TRBD2. V was clipped by 0 bases and J by 0 bases; unmatched bases: 2. CDR1 is SGHSN, CDR2 HYEKVE, per germline. The CDR3 is made up of 15 amino acids. The part of the CDR3 DNA that was read is TGTGCCAGCTCTCTCCCTGGGGGTAGTGCAGAAACGCTGTAT. The encoded protein is CASSLPGGSAETLY. Given in full, the CDR3 is CASSLPGGSAETLYF.

The count of this clone is one. Gene names follow the mouse nomenclature. This CDR3 reads CASGDAWNSPLYF. CDR3 DNA, as far as it was read: TGTGCCAGCGGTGATGCATGGAATTCGCCCCTCTAC. The rearrangement links TRBV13-2 to TRBJ1-6; the D is unclear. The CDR3 end falls 1 residue outside the read, so it is completed with the germline J gene. TRBJ1-6 is an open reading frame, and its role is uncertain. Per the germline V gene, CDR1 is NNHNN and CDR2 is SYGAGS (reference sequence). V lost 0 bases, J lost 7 bases, and 5 bases lay in between. This CDR3 has 13 residues.

Of note for this clone: The gene names given are mouse names. The CDR3 goes on 1 residue after the read ends, and that part is filled in from the germline J gene. The chain uses TRBV13-1 and TRBJ2-7, with D perhaps matching TRBD1 (6 bases). CDR1 is NSHNY, CDR2 SYGAGN, per germline. V gave up 2 bases and J gave up 0 bases, with 12 bases separating them. This CDR3 has 15 residues. This CDR3 reads CASSESGQSSYEQYF. The CDR3 DNA, read in part, is TGTGCCAGCAGTGAGTCGGGACAAAGCTCCTATGAACAGTAC.